This entry concerns a single TCR beta chain. As yet, its antigen is unknown. The entry originates in a study of T cell responses to AZD1222 COVID-19 vaccine. Study-wide context: Pooling of second doses given at about 4 or about 12 weeks was done.

Study results and caveats: Spike-wide vaccine-associated CD4 TCRs dominated at 160-218 and 743-854.

The germline CDR1 and CDR2 sequences are MNHEY and SVGAGI. There are 15 residues in the CDR3. The ends lost 5 bases at V and 7 bases at J; junction bases unmatched: 7. The method was immunoSEQ multiplex PCR; TCRdb's version includes in-frame clones alone and lacks a portion of them. The sample has 60,000 to 85,000 clones, 85% seen once; the top ten hold 20%. The TCR originated in an adult in good health. This specimen was peripheral blood, taken on day 0 of AZD1222 vaccination. The V gene is TRBV6-5, the J gene TRBJ2-1, with TRBD2 matching 11 bases. In DNA form, the CDR3 reads TGTGCCAGCAGTAAACTAGCGGGAGAGGCTAATGAGCAGTTCTTC. Translation: CASSKLAGEANEQFF.